These T cell receptor beta chains were read from a single sample in a study of T cell responses to AZD1222 COVID-19 vaccine. The assay was immunoSEQ multiplex PCR, and TCRdb's table has in-frame clones only and misses some. The profile shows approximately 150,000 clones, about 91% of them singletons. The sequencing used peripheral blood, collected on day 0 of MenACWY control vaccination. The receptors were sampled from an adult in good health. Both conserved end residues are part of each CDR3. A D gene is named only where the DNA matches it firmly. Size values are once, few and many counts, or a class for expanded clones, and some rows have none.

d_call | j_call | v_call | clone_size | cdr3_nt | cdr3_aa
- | TRBJ1-3 | TRBV30 | - | TGTGCCTGGAGCCGGACCGCGACCTCTGGAAACACCATATATTTT | CAWSRTATSGNTIYF
- | TRBJ1-1 | TRBV2 | - | TGTGCCAGCAGTGACACCTTGAACACTGAAGCTTTCTTT | CASSDTLNTEAFF
- | TRBJ1-1 | TRBV11-2 | - | TGTGCCAGCAGCCCCCCCGGGGCGGGGGGCACTGAAGCTTTCTTT | CASSPPGAGGTEAFF
TRBD2 | TRBJ2-3 | TRBV5-1 | - | TGCGCCAGCAGGCCGGGACTAGCGGGAGCAGATACGCAGTATTTT | CASRPGLAGADTQYF
TRBD2 | TRBJ2-1 | TRBV7-7 | - | TGTGCTAGCAGCTTTCGGTTAGGGGAGGGAAACAATGAGCAGTTCTTC | CASSFRLGEGNNEQFF
TRBD1 | TRBJ2-6 | TRBV18 | once | TGTGCCAGCTCTCCTGGACAGGGGGGCTCTGGGGCCAACGTCCTGACTTTC | CASSPGQGGSGANVLTF
TRBD2 | TRBJ2-7 | TRBV20-1 | - | TGCAGTGCTAGTCCACAACCGGGACTAGCGGGAGGGCGCGAGCAGTACTTC | CSASPQPGLAGGREQYF
- | TRBJ2-7 | TRBV9 | - | TGTGCCAGCAGCCCTTCGGGGGTTGGGTACGAGCAGTACTTC | CASSPSGVGYEQYF
TRBD1 | TRBJ1-1 | TRBV6-5 | - | TGTGCCAGCAGCGCCGGACAGGGTCTGACTGAAGCTTTCTTT | CASSAGQGLTEAFF
- | TRBJ2-1 | TRBV30 | once | TGTGCCTGGAGTGTAGGATCAAGCTCCTACAATGAGCAGTTCTTC | CAWSVGSSSYNEQFF
- | TRBJ2-7 | TRBV19 | few | TGTGCCAGTAGTCTAGGGGACACCTCGGACTACGAGCAGTACTTC | CASSLGDTSDYEQYF
TRBD1 | TRBJ2-7 | TRBV4-1 | - | TGCGCCAGCAGCCTAGACAGGGAATACGAGCAGTACTTC | CASSLDREYEQYF
- | TRBJ1-5 | TRBV7-6 | - | TGTGCCAGCAGCTCCGCGGCGGGACAAAAGGGGAGCCAGCCCCAGCATTTT | CASSSAAGQKGSQPQHF
- | TRBJ1-1 | TRBV27 | - | TGTGCCAGCAAGAGCGAGGAGACAGATATGAACACTGAAGCTTTCTTT | CASKSEETDMNTEAFF
- | TRBJ2-1 | TRBV27 | - | TGTGCCAGCGGCTATAGCGGTCCTGGGGATGAGCAGTTCTTC | CASGYSGPGDEQFF
- | TRBJ1-5 | TRBV6-5 | - | TGTGCCAGCAGTTACTCGAGCATGAACCAGCCCCAGCATTTT | CASSYSSMNQPQHF
- | TRBJ2-7 | TRBV28 | - | TGTGCCAGCAGTTTATCTTCCGGTTCGCCGCGGGAGCAGTACTTC | CASSLSSGSPREQYF
- | TRBJ1-1 | TRBV7-8 | - | TGTGCCAGCAGCTTAGCGGGACAAGGAGCTGAAGCTTTCTTT | CASSLAGQGAEAFF
- | TRBJ1-5 | TRBV20-1 | - | TGCAGTGCTAGTCCCGCCATACCCGCCAATCAGCCCCAGCATTTT | CSASPAIPANQPQHF
TRBD2 | TRBJ2-1 | TRBV24-1 | - | TGTGCCACCAGTGATCCCACCCGGGTAGCGGGAGTCGGCGAGCAGTTCTTC | CATSDPTRVAGVGEQFF
- | TRBJ2-3 | TRBV29-1 | - | TGCAGCGACCACGAGGGGGGGCGGGCAGATACGCAGTATTTT | CSDHEGGRADTQYF
- | TRBJ1-4 | TRBV4-3 | - | TGCGCCAGCAGCCAAGATGGGACTAATGAAAAACTGTTTTTT | CASSQDGTNEKLFF
- | TRBJ2-1 | TRBV7-9 | - | TGTGCCAGCAGCTCGGACTTACACAATGAGCAGTTCTTC | CASSSDLHNEQFF
TRBD1 | TRBJ2-7 | TRBV27 | - | TGTGCCAGCAGATATGCCGGGACAGGTTCCTACGAGCAGTACTTC | CASRYAGTGSYEQYF
- | TRBJ1-1 | TRBV6-6 | - | TGTGCCAGCAGCCTTTCCCGGACAGCTGAAGCTTTCTTT | CASSLSRTAEAFF
- | TRBJ2-3 | TRBV19 | once | TGTGCCAGTAGTATCCAGGCTAACACAGATACGCAGTATTTT | CASSIQANTDTQYF
TRBD1 | TRBJ2-2 | TRBV5-4 | - | TGTGCCAGCAGCTCGGGACAGGGAAGGTCCGGGGAGCTGTTTTTT | CASSSGQGRSGELFF
- | TRBJ2-1 | TRBV11-3 | - | TGTGCCAGCAGCTTAGGAACGGCCAATGAGCAGTTCTTC | CASSLGTANEQFF
TRBD2 | TRBJ2-5 | TRBV29-1 | - | TGCAGCGTTGAAGCTAGCGGATACCAAGAGACCCAGTACTTC | CSVEASGYQETQYF
TRBD1 | TRBJ1-6 | TRBV7-9 | once | TGTGCCAGCAGCCAAGGACAGGCTTATAATTCACCCCTCCACTTT | CASSQGQAYNSPLHF
TRBD1 | TRBJ1-2 | TRBV6-5 | - | TGTGCCAGCAGTCAAACCGGGACAGGGAGAGGCTACACCTTC | CASSQTGTGRGYTF
- | TRBJ1-5 | TRBV19 | once | TGTGCCAGTGGCGACAGGCCTGATTATAGCAATCAGCCCCAGCATTTT | CASGDRPDYSNQPQHF
TRBD2 | TRBJ2-1 | TRBV27 | - | TGTGCCAGCAGGCCCAACCTTTTAGCGGGAGGCTTAAGCCCCTACAATGAGCAGTTCTTC | CASRPNLLAGGLSPYNEQFF
TRBD2 | TRBJ2-7 | TRBV6-5 | - | TGTGCCAGCAGTTTGACTAGCGGGAGCTACGAGCAGTACTTC | CASSLTSGSYEQYF
TRBD1 | TRBJ1-2 | TRBV28 | - | TGTGCCAGCAGTTTCGGGGACAGAAAAAACTATGGCTACACCTTC | CASSFGDRKNYGYTF
TRBD1 | TRBJ2-5 | TRBV3-1/TRBV3-2 | - | TGTGCCAGCAGCCAAGCTACAGGGGGTGGAGAGACCCAGTACTTC | CASSQATGGGETQYF
- | TRBJ1-6 | TRBV6-5 | - | TGTGCCAGCAGTTCGGATCGATCACCCCTCCACTTT | CASSSDRSPLHF
TRBD1 | TRBJ1-1 | TRBV27 | - | TGTGCCAGCAGTTTCACCATGACAGGGGAGGCTTTCTTT | CASSFTMTGEAFF
- | TRBJ1-2 | TRBV11-2 | - | TGTGCCAGCAGCTTAGATCTGGGAGTATATGGCTACACCTTC | CASSLDLGVYGYTF
TRBD2 | TRBJ2-7 | TRBV2 | once | TGTGCCAGCAGCCGCGGACTAGCGGTCTCCTACGAGCAGTACTTC | CASSRGLAVSYEQYF
- | TRBJ1-5 | TRBV24-1 | - | TGTGCCACCAGTGATGGAGTCAATCAGCCCCAGCATTTT | CATSDGVNQPQHF
- | TRBJ2-1 | TRBV27 | - | TGTGCCAGCAGTCAAAGACTAGAGCGGCATGAGCAGTTCTTC | CASSQRLERHEQFF
- | TRBJ2-1 | TRBV21-1 | - | TGTGCCAGCGTAAGGACTAGCCCGTACAATGAGCAGTTCTTC | CASVRTSPYNEQFF
- | TRBJ2-7 | TRBV27 | - | TGTGCCAGCAGTTTATGGCCCGTAGAATCCTACGAGCAGTACTTC | CASSLWPVESYEQYF
- | TRBJ1-5 | TRBV28 | - | TGTGCCAGCAGTCCTAAGGGCTTAATAGCTTATAGCAATCAGCCCCAGCATTTT | CASSPKGLIAYSNQPQHF
- | TRBJ1-5 | TRBV10-3 | once | TGTGCCATCAGTGATAGTCTCGGGGGCGGGCCCCAGCATTTT | CAISDSLGGGPQHF
- | TRBJ1-1 | TRBV7-3 | - | TGTGCCAGCAGCCAGACAGGTGGAGGTGAAGCTTTCTTT | CASSQTGGGEAFF
- | TRBJ1-1 | TRBV11-3 | - | TGTGCCAGCAGCTTAGGGGCAGGATACATGAACACTGAAGCTTTCTTT | CASSLGAGYMNTEAFF
TRBD2 | TRBJ2-5 | TRBV7-6 | few | TGTGCCAGCAGCACGGCTAGCGGGAGGGCCCCTCAGACCCAGTACTTC | CASSTASGRAPQTQYF
TRBD1 | TRBJ1-2 | TRBV29-1 | - | TGCAGCGTTGAAGAGGGATATGGACAGGGCTATGGCTACACCTTC | CSVEEGYGQGYGYTF
- | TRBJ1-2 | TRBV7-2 | - | TGTGCCAGCAGCTATCACACAGGGCGAGACTATGGCTACACCTTC | CASSYHTGRDYGYTF
TRBD2 | TRBJ2-5 | TRBV7-2 | - | TGTGCCAGCAGCTCATACAGACTAGCGGAAGAGACCCAGTACTTC | CASSSYRLAEETQYF
- | TRBJ2-2 | TRBV24-1 | - | TGTGCCACCAGTGATTTAGACAGTCACACCGGGGAGCTGTTTTTT | CATSDLDSHTGELFF
- | TRBJ1-3 | TRBV27 | - | TGTGCCAGCAGTTACGCCGGGACCTCTGGAAACACCATATATTTT | CASSYAGTSGNTIYF
- | TRBJ1-5 | TRBV6-5 | - | TGTGCCAGCAGTTACTCCCGGAATCCCAATCAGCCCCAGCATTTT | CASSYSRNPNQPQHF
- | TRBJ1-2 | TRBV30 | - | TGTGCCTGGAGCGGGGGGTCCTATGGCTACACCTTC | CAWSGGSYGYTF
- | TRBJ2-7 | TRBV11-2 | - | TGTGCCAGCAGCCACCTCTACGAGCAGTACTTC | CASSHLYEQYF
- | TRBJ2-5 | TRBV7-9 | - | TGTGCCAGCGACTTCTCGGGAGAGATGGAGACCCAGTACTTC | CASDFSGEMETQYF